This is a list of T cell receptor beta chains from one sample in a study of T cells in Graves' hyperthyroidism and ophthalmopathy. TCRdb ran MiXCR on the multiplex PCR reads and lists one entry per CDR3 protein. The repertoire holds approximately 600,000 distinct CDR3 sequences, 20% seen once, with under 35% in the top ten. The specimen sequenced was blood. Receptors were obtained from a man under 40 with Graves' ophthalmopathy. The CDR3 runs from the conserved cysteine through the conserved F or W. Each record gives: J gene, V gene, D gene, clone size, CDR3 protein, CDR3 DNA. D genes are given only for firm matches. The size of a clone is reported for some rows only, either as once, few or many, or as a class for expanded clones.

TRBJ2-7,TRBV5-1,TRBD2,few,CASSLTWGLATTEQYF,TGCGCCAGCAGCTTGACCTGGGGACTAGCGACGACCGAGCAGTACTTC
TRBJ1-1,TRBV27,TRBD1,many,CASRTRTGDTEAFF,TGTGCCAGCAGAACACGGACAGGGGACACTGAAGCTTTCTTT
TRBJ1-1,TRBV27,.,many,CASSATGSATEAFF,TGTGCCAGCAGTGCAACAGGGTCGGCCACTGAAGCTTTCTTT
TRBJ2-7,TRBV7-9,.,many,CASSLGPGISHEQYF,TGTGCCAGCAGCTTAGGGCCCGGGATATCTCACGAGCAGTACTTC
TRBJ1-4,TRBV28,.,few,CASSNPGAVNEKLFF,TGTGCCAGCAGTAACCCCGGGGCGGTTAATGAAAAACTGTTTTTT
TRBJ1-2,TRBV28,.,many,CASSFPGRTGYTF,TGTGCCAGCAGTTTTCCAGGGCGGACAGGCTACACCTTC
TRBJ2-7,TRBV7-2,.,.,CASSLARGRTHTGQYF,TGTGCCAGCAGCTTAGCCCGAGGGCGGACCCACACGGGGCAGTACTTC
TRBJ2-1,TRBV29-1,TRBD2,.,CSVEGTSGSTTYNEQFF,TGCAGCGTGGAGGGGACTAGCGGGAGCACCACCTACAATGAGCAGTTCTTC
TRBJ1-1,TRBV28,.,many,CASSLYGGNTEAFF,TGTGCCAGCAGTTTATATGGGGGGAACACTGAAGCTTTCTTT
TRBJ2-1,TRBV2,TRBD2,many,CASREPGLAGLLPSYNEQFF,TGTGCCAGCAGGGAACCGGGACTAGCGGGTCTCCTCCCCTCCTACAATGAGCAGTTCTTC
TRBJ2-1,TRBV7-9,TRBD2,.,CASSPISGRTSYNEQFF,TGTGCCAGCAGCCCTATTAGCGGGCGGACCTCCTACAATGAGCAGTTCTTC
TRBJ2-5,TRBV18,TRBD1,.,CASSPRGQGEQETQYF,TGTGCCAGCTCACCACGCGGACAGGGAGAACAAGAGACCCAGTACTTC
TRBJ1-1,TRBV27,.,.,CASSLSRTLNTEAFF,TGTGCCAGCAGTTTATCGAGGACACTCAACACTGAAGCTTTCTTT
TRBJ2-7,TRBV7-2,TRBD2,few,CASSLGGLADYEQYF,TGTGCCAGCAGCTTAGGGGGACTAGCGGACTACGAGCAGTACTTC
TRBJ2-1,TRBV11-2,.,.,CASPPGLSYNGQLF,TGTGCCAGCCCTCCGGGACTCTCCTACAATGGGCAGCTCTTC
TRBJ2-3,TRBV10-3,TRBD2,.,CAISESNLAGEGTDTQYF,TGTGCCATCAGTGAGTCGAATCTAGCGGGGGAGGGCACAGATACGCAGTATTTT
TRBJ2-1,TRBV20-1,TRBD2,few,CSARVGSGRYDEQFF,TGCAGTGCTCGGGTGGGTAGCGGGAGATATGATGAGCAGTTCTTC
TRBJ2-5,TRBV7-9,TRBD1,.,CASSLSGGKSQETQYF,TGTGCCAGCAGCTTATCAGGGGGAAAGTCCCAAGAGACCCAGTACTTC
TRBJ2-5,TRBV11-2,TRBD2,few,CASSLRRKLASGRREETQYF,TGTGCCAGCAGCTTAAGGAGAAAGTTGGCTAGCGGGAGACGGGAAGAGACCCAGTACTTC
TRBJ2-5,TRBV6-5,.,.,CASSYDRPSQETQYF,TGTGCCAGCAGTTACGACAGACCCTCACAAGAGACCCAGTACTTC
TRBJ2-2,TRBV9,TRBD2,.,CASSSRLAGNTGELFF,TGTGCCAGCAGCTCCCGACTAGCGGGTAACACCGGGGAGCTGTTTTTT
TRBJ1-5,TRBV6-1,TRBD1,many,CASSRGQGRNQPQHF,TGTGCCAGCAGCCGGGGACAGGGAAGGAATCAGCCCCAGCATTTT
TRBJ2-7,TRBV11-2,.,many,CASSFVGSLNEQYF,TGTGCCAGCAGCTTCGTGGGTAGTTTGAACGAGCAGTACTTC
TRBJ1-1,TRBV9,.,many,CASSPPDWAYTEAFF,TGTGCCAGCAGCCCCCCGGATTGGGCTTACACTGAAGCTTTCTTT
TRBJ2-7,TRBV10-3,.,few,CAISESGQSSYEQYF,TGTGCCATCAGTGAGTCAGGACAAAGCTCCTACGAGCAGTACTTC
TRBJ2-5,TRBV28,.,few,CASSKIEETQYF,TGTGCCAGCAGTAAGATCGAGGAGACCCAGTACTTC
TRBJ2-7,TRBV4-1,TRBD2,few,CASSQQPGGVDEQYF,TGCGCCAGCAGCCAACAACCGGGAGGTGTGGACGAGCAGTACTTC
TRBJ2-7,TRBV7-9,TRBD1,few,CASSVTTGGTYEQYF,TGTGCCAGCAGCGTCACGACAGGGGGCACCTACGAGCAGTACTTC
TRBJ2-2,TRBV20-1,TRBD2,.,CSASKLADTGELFF,TGCAGTGCTAGTAAACTAGCGGACACCGGGGAGCTGTTTTTT
TRBJ2-2,TRBV24-1,TRBD2,few,CATSDLPTSGGAGELFF,TGTGCCACCAGTGATTTACCTACTAGCGGAGGGGCCGGGGAGCTGTTTTTT
TRBJ2-3,TRBV7-3,TRBD2,many,CASSLGPGLAGEQDTQYF,TGTGCCAGCAGCTTAGGACCGGGACTAGCGGGAGAGCAAGATACGCAGTATTTT
TRBJ1-3,TRBV20-1,.,few,CSASRGGGGNTIYF,TGCAGTGCTAGCCGGGGGGGTGGGGGAAACACCATATATTTT
TRBJ2-1,TRBV9,.,.,CASSIRGHEQFF,TGTGCCAGCAGCATCAGGGGACATGAGCAGTTCTTC
TRBJ2-2,TRBV20-1,TRBD2,many,CSATTSGGNTGELFF,TGCAGTGCGACGACTAGCGGGGGGAACACCGGGGAGCTGTTTTTT
TRBJ2-3,TRBV28,.,many,CASSLGVLAGDTQYF,TGTGCCAGCAGTTTAGGCGTGTTGGCTGGAGATACGCAGTATTTT
TRBJ2-7,TRBV19,.,few,CASMGNYEQYF,TGTGCCAGTATGGGCAACTACGAGCAGTACTTC
TRBJ1-5,TRBV14,.,.,CASSQGIAADQPQHF,TGTGCCAGCAGCCAAGGAATAGCGGCGGATCAGCCCCAGCATTTT
TRBJ2-1,TRBV7-9,.,.,CASSLLGGPFNEQFF,TGTGCCAGCAGCTTACTGGGCGGCCCATTCAATGAGCAGTTCTTC
TRBJ2-3,TRBV10-3,TRBD2,.,CAIRGPGTSDTDTQYF,TGTGCCATCAGGGGGCCCGGGACTAGTGACACAGATACGCAGTATTTT
TRBJ1-1,TRBV18,TRBD1,few,CASSPRQGGEAFF,TGTGCCAGCTCACCACGGCAGGGGGGAGAAGCTTTCTTT
TRBJ2-7,TRBV20-1,.,.,CSAREVGASSYEQYF,TGCAGTGCTAGAGAAGTGGGGGCGAGTTCCTACGAGCAGTACTTC
TRBJ1-1,TRBV6-2/TRBV6-3,.,many,CASSYPKNTEAFF,TGTGCCAGCAGTTACCCTAAGAACACTGAAGCTTTCTTT
TRBJ1-1,TRBV4-2,.,few,CASSQEGRVDTEAFF,TGTGCCAGCAGCCAAGAAGGCAGGGTGGACACTGAAGCTTTCTTT
TRBJ1-1,TRBV27,.,many,CASRGAANTEAFF,TGTGCCAGCAGGGGGGCGGCGAACACTGAAGCTTTCTTT
TRBJ2-7,TRBV15,.,.,CATSSYISYEQYF,TGTGCCACCAGCAGCTATATTTCCTACGAGCAGTACTTC
TRBJ1-1,TRBV20-1,.,few,CSARGPGPEAFF,TGCAGTGCTAGAGGCCCGGGACCTGAAGCTTTCTTT
TRBJ2-1,TRBV7-2,TRBD1,few,CASSIGQGNEQFF,TGTGCCAGCAGCATCGGACAGGGGAATGAGCAGTTCTTC
TRBJ2-1,TRBV28,TRBD2,few,CASSLAGTENEQFF,TGTGCCAGCAGCTTAGCGGGAACGGAGAATGAGCAGTTCTTC
TRBJ2-1,TRBV28,.,.,CASSWVRVEQFF,TGTGCCAGCAGTTGGGTAAGAGTTGAGCAGTTCTTC
TRBJ2-7,TRBV11-2,.,many,CASSPSLVGASKDEQYF,TGTGCCAGCAGCCCATCTCTTGTCGGGGCAAGTAAGGACGAGCAGTACTTC
TRBJ2-1,TRBV3-1,TRBD1,many,CASSRTGAHEQFF,TGTGCCAGCAGTCGCACAGGGGCCCATGAGCAGTTCTTC
TRBJ1-5,TRBV29-1,TRBD1,few,CSVETGGNQPQHF,TGCAGCGTTGAAACAGGGGGTAATCAGCCCCAGCATTTT
TRBJ2-1,TRBV9,TRBD2,.,CASRDTSGTYNEQFF,TGTGCCAGCAGGGATACTAGCGGGACCTACAATGAGCAGTTCTTC